The 16 T cell receptor beta chains given below trace back to one sample, sequenced in a study of T cells after yellow fever vaccination. In TCRdb, the 5' RACE reads were re-called with MiXCR into one record per CDR3 protein. Of approximately 330,000 distinct CDR3 sequences listed, roughly an eighth are singletons. The material was CD4+ T cells sorted from PBMCs, obtained 15 days after the yellow fever booster vaccination. These receptors were collected from a man between 18 and 29 years old who received the YFV17D yellow fever vaccine.

This clonotype was counted a few times. This chain links TRBV6-2 or TRBV6-3 with TRBJ1-6; tentatively, D is TRBD1 (5 bases). With 2 bases removed from V and 7 bases from J, the gap between germline ends came to 18 bases. Germline V gene sequence: CDR1 MNHEY, CDR2 SVGEGT. The CDR3 sequence is 17 residues long. Here the CDR3 reads CASSYHDTGTLNSPLHF. CDR3 DNA sequence: TGTGCCAGCAGTTACCACGATACCGGGACTTTGAATTCACCCCTCCACTTT.

This clonotype showed up just a few times. The rearrangement joins TRBV2 to TRBJ1-6; D remains ambiguous. Trimming left V 8 bases short and J 7 bases short, with 12 bases between. Germline CDR1 reads SNHLY; CDR2 reads FYNNEI. This CDR3 has 13 amino acids. CDR3 DNA: TGTGCCAGCCTCCAAGACGCCAATTCACCCCTCCACTTT. Amino acid sequence: CASLQDANSPLHF.

In this sample, this clonotype turned up a few times. The V and J genes are TRBV5-1 and TRBJ2-1; TRBD1 might be the D (5 bases). The V gene's germline CDR1 is SGHRS and CDR2 YFSETQ. The CDR3 is 16 amino acids. V was pared by 3 bases and J by 5 bases, with 18 bases between. CDR3 bases: TGCGCCAGCAGCTACGCCCGAGACAGCAAAAACAATGAGCAGTTCTTC. The encoded protein is CASSYARDSKNNEQFF. The complete variable domain, with remaining parts taken from reference TRBV5-1 and TRBJ2-1, reads KAGVTQTPRYLIKTRGQQVTLSCSPISGHRSVSWYQQTPGQGLQFLFEYFSETQRNKGNFPGRFSGRQFSNSRSEMNVSTLELGDSALYLCASSYARDSKNNEQFFGPGTRLTVL.

The rearrangement links TRBV4-1 to TRBJ1-4; D is undetermined. The V gene lost 0 bases and the J gene lost 3 bases, with 8 bases spanning the gap. This CDR3 has 15 amino acids. CDR1 is MGHRA, CDR2 YSYEKL, per germline. In DNA form, the CDR3 reads TGCGCCAGCAGCCAAGAAGGAGACGCTAATGAAAAACTGTTTTTT. Encoded protein: CASSQEGDANEKLFF.

As DNA, the CDR3 is TGTGCCAGCCGGGACAGCCACTCCTACGAGCAGTACTTC. Its translation is CASRDSHSYEQYF. This chain links TRBV12-3 or TRBV12-4 with TRBJ2-7, with TRBD1 identical over 7 bases. The CDR3 extends over 13 amino acids. V was clipped by 8 bases and J by 0 bases; unmatched bases: 4.

The CDR3 spells CASSSAGPVYLMNTEAFF. DNA for the CDR3: TGTGCCAGCAGCTCAGCGGGCCCCGTATACCTCATGAACACTGAAGCTTTCTTT. This rearrangement joins TRBV7-9 to TRBJ1-1; D is unresolved. The CDR3 totals 18 residues. The germline gives CDR1 SEHNR, CDR2 FQNEAQ (reference sequence). V shed 4 bases and J shed 0 bases, with 21 bases lying between them.

This chain connects TRBV12-3 or TRBV12-4 to TRBJ2-1; the D gene is possibly TRBD1 (5 bases). The CDR3 totals 14 residues. V lost 4 bases to trimming and J lost 6 bases, with 13 bases between them. The CDR3 DNA reads as TGTGCCAGCAGTTCGACAGTTGGACCCAATGAGCAGTTCTTC. It yields the protein CASSSTVGPNEQFF.

At least ten counts were recorded for this clonotype. The chain joins TRBV7-2 to TRBJ2-7; a weak D match, TRBD2 (6 bases). This CDR3 spans 14 amino acids. Germline V lookup: CDR1 SGHTA, CDR2 FQGNSA. Trimming left V 4 bases short and J 2 bases short, with 12 bases between. The CDR3 bases are TGTGCCAGCAGCTACGGCCCGGGGGCCTACGAGCAGTACTTC. Amino acid sequence: CASSYGPGAYEQYF.

This clonotype has only a few counts. The chain links TRBV5-5 to TRBJ2-1; D is undetermined. Trimming took 4 bases from V and 5 from J, leaving 13 bases between them. Germline CDR1 is SGHKS and CDR2 is YYEKEE (reference sequence). This CDR3 spans 14 amino acids. The CDR3 bases are TGTGCCAGCAGCAGCGCTCCTCTTGACAATGAGCAGTTCTTC. It specifies CASSSAPLDNEQFF.

CDR3 residues: CASRKRFSGAYNEQFF. In DNA form, the CDR3 reads TGTGCAAGTCGCAAGCGCTTTAGCGGGGCCTACAATGAGCAGTTCTTC. This chain links TRBV12-2 with TRBJ2-1; TRBD2, the table's D call, was not compared with the DNA. TRBV12-2 constitutes a pseudogene. This CDR3 spans 16 amino acids.

This clonotype was counted a few times. V is TRBV6-5 and J is TRBJ1-5; possible D gene TRBD1, 6 bases. V lost 6 bases and J 0 bases, leaving 18 bases between the germline ends. The CDR3 runs 17 residues. CDR1 and CDR2 (germline): MNHEY, SVGAGI. The CDR3 protein is CASRRGDGSYSNQPQHF. CDR3 in DNA: TGTGCCAGCAGAAGGGGGGACGGATCTTATAGCAATCAGCCCCAGCATTTT.

This clonotype has only a few counts. V usage is TRBV4-3 and J usage is TRBJ1-3; D is uncertain. Germline CDR1 reads LGHNA; CDR2 reads YSLEER. This CDR3 region has 14 residues. Deletions cut 0 bases from V and 0 bases from J, with 3 bases between. The chain's CDR3 is CASSQDFSGNTIYF. CDR3 in DNA: TGCGCCAGCAGCCAAGATTTCTCTGGAAACACCATATATTTT.

This chain uses TRBV2 with TRBJ1-2, with 9 bases fitting TRBD1. The CDR3 has 15 amino acids. Germline loops: CDR1 SNHLY, CDR2 FYNNEI. Trimming cost V 5 bases and J 5 bases; bases outside gene matches: 9. The CDR3 protein is CASSTRSGQGYGYTF. CDR3 DNA sequence: TGTGCCAGCAGTACCCGGTCGGGACAGGGTTATGGCTACACCTTC.

This chain links TRBV2 with TRBJ1-4; 8 bases agree with TRBD1. V was pared by 6 bases and J by 8 bases, with 2 bases of the junction left unmatched. This CDR3 has 12 amino acids. From germline, CDR1 is SNHLY and CDR2 FYNNEI. Here the CDR3 DNA reads TGTGCCAGCAGAACAGGGGGGGAAAAACTGTTTTTT. Translation: CASRTGGEKLFF. Supplemented by reference TRBV2 and TRBJ1-4, the full variable domain reads EPEVTQTPSHQVTQMGQEVILRCVPISNHLYFYWYRQILGQKVEFLVSFYNNEISEKSEIFDDQFSVERPDGSNFTLKIRSTKLEDSAMYFCASRTGGEKLFFGSGTQLSVL.

This clonotype has a count of ten or more. V is TRBV24-1 and J is TRBJ2-1, with D uncertain. V was clipped by 3 bases and J by 10 bases, with 9 bases between them. This CDR3 is 12 amino acids long. CDR1 is KGHDR, CDR2 SFDVKD, per germline. The chain's CDR3 is CATSDAFGEQFF. The CDR3 DNA follows: TGTGCCACCAGTGATGCCTTTGGGGAGCAGTTCTTC.

This sequence joins TRBV7-3 and TRBJ2-3, with 13 bases that match TRBD2. The CDR3 length is 14 residues. V was clipped by 4 bases and J by 6 bases; unmatched bases: 1. The germline V gene has CDR1 SGHTA and CDR2 FQGTGA. The CDR3 DNA sequence: TGTGCCAGCAGCTCACTAGCGGGGGGGGATACGCAGTATTTT. Translating gives CASSSLAGGDTQYF. Drawing the rest from reference TRBV7-3 and TRBJ2-3, the complete variable domain is GAGVSQTPSNKVTEKGKYVELRCDPISGHTALYWYRQSLGQGPEFLIYFQGTGAADDSGLPNDRFFAVRPEGSVSTLKIQRTERGDSAVYLCASSSLAGGDTQYFGPGTRLTVL.